This TCR beta chain came from a study of glioma-infiltrating T cells. The wider study: Dexamethasone exposure before glioma surgery was limited to six or fewer days.

The iRepertoire nested amplicon-rescue multiplex PCR amplified TCR alpha and beta CDR3s from RNA. Tissue mRNA or PBMC total RNA, about 90-400 ng, went into one-step reverse transcription and amplification. TCRdb processed the multiplex PCR reads anew with MiXCR; each CDR3 protein has one entry. This sample yields around 350,000 distinct CDR3 sequences, of which about two fifths are seen a single time; 12% belongs to the top ten. This clonotype was recorded at least ten times. Its antigen is not identified. Germline lookup yields CDR1 MNHEY and CDR2 SMNVEV (reference sequence). The V end was cut by 7 bases, the J end by 0 bases, with 13 bases between. The CDR3 is made up of 15 amino acids. Study-wide results and caveats: Shared blood CDR3 signature motifs marked patients with low tissue-blood divergence. Gliomas, especially low-grade, showed above-expected tissue-blood divergence; non-neoplastic patients showed below.

The TCR was taken from a human donor with low-grade glioma or glioblastoma, undergoing nonglioma brain surgery, or in good health (not recorded which). The material sequenced was glioma tissue, nonneoplastic brain tissue, or PBMCs (not recorded which). The chain joins TRBV27 to TRBJ2-1; TRBD2 is a possible D gene (7 bases). The CDR3 is CASNQGGVSYNEQFF. As DNA, the CDR3 is TGTGCCAGCAACCAAGGGGGGGTCTCCTACAATGAGCAGTTCTTC.